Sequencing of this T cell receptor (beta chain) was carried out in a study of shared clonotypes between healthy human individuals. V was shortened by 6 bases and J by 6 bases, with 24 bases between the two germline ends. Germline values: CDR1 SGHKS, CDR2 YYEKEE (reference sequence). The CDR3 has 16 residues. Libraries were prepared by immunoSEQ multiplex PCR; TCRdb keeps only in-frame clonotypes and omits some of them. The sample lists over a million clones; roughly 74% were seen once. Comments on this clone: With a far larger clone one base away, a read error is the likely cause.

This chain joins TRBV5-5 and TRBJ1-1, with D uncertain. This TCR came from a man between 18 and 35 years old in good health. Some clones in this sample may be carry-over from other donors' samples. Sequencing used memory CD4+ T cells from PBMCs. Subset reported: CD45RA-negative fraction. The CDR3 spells CASNFSSSGFGAEAFF. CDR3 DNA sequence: TGTGCCAGCAACTTCTCCTCCTCCGGGTTTGGTGCTGAAGCTTTCTTT.